The 23 T cell receptor beta chains below come from one sample, sequenced in a study of blood T cell repertoires in COVID-19. Assay: immunoSEQ multiplex PCR; the TCRdb copy retains only in-frame clones and omits some. The sample carries approximately 180,000 clones, more than 75% recorded once. The sample consisted of peripheral blood. Receptors originate from a human donor in a cohort sampled during active COVID-19.

The chain joins TRBV19 to TRBJ1-6; 8 bases agree with TRBD1. The germline V gene encodes CDR1 LNHDA and CDR2 SQIVND (reference sequence). There are 15 residues in the CDR3. V was pared by 6 bases and J by 2 bases, with 3 bases of the junction left unmatched. The CDR3 DNA sequence: TGTGCCAGTAGCCTACAGGGGGCCTATAATTCACCCCTCCACTTT. Residues: CASSLQGAYNSPLHF.

The genes are TRBV27 and TRBJ2-3; TRBD2 agrees at 8 bases. J gave up 3 bases and V 7 bases, and 12 bases lay outside the gene matches. The CDR3 covers 16 residues. Germline CDR1 and CDR2: MNHEY and SMNVEV (reference sequence). The CDR3 region has the DNA TGTGCCAGCATCAAGACACGGAGCGGGAGTACAGATACGCAGTATTTT. It encodes CASIKTRSGSTDTQYF.

The rearrangement links TRBV5-6 to TRBJ2-1; D gene ambiguous. V lost 3 bases to trimming and J lost 5 bases, with 15 bases between them. CDR3 length equals 15 residues. CDR1 and CDR2 from the germline V gene are SGHDT and YYEEEE. The CDR3 DNA follows: TGTGCCAGCAGCTCCAGTCCGCCCTTACACAATGAGCAGTTCTTC. This gives the protein CASSSSPPLHNEQFF.

The rearrangement links TRBV4-3 to TRBJ2-7; D is undetermined. Germline-derived CDR1 and CDR2 are LGHNA and YSLEER. V lost 4 bases to trimming and J lost 4 bases, with 8 bases between them. This CDR3 region has 12 residues. CDR3 in amino acids: CASSPHQYEQYF. Here the CDR3 DNA reads TGCGCCAGCAGCCCGCACCAGTACGAGCAGTACTTC.

V gene TRBV7-2 combines with J gene TRBJ2-1; a weak D match, TRBD2 (5 bases). This CDR3 comprises 14 residues. V was pared by 5 bases and J by 1 base, with 9 bases between. Germline values: CDR1 SGHTA, CDR2 FQGNSA. The CDR3 DNA is TGTGCCAGCAGCCAACTAGGTTCCTACAATGAGCAGTTCTTC. The encoded protein is CASSQLGSYNEQFF.

The rearrangement uses TRBV15 and TRBJ1-2, with a weak D call TRBD1 (5 bases). Germline values: CDR1 LNHNV, CDR2 YYDKDF (reference sequence). Trimming stripped 0 bases from V and 4 bases from J, with 9 bases between. This CDR3 has 14 residues. The CDR3 here is CATSREGRAYGYTF. In DNA, the CDR3 is TGTGCCACCAGCAGAGAGGGCAGGGCCTATGGCTACACCTTC.

In its sample, this clone was seen once. The rearrangement uses TRBV10-1 and TRBJ1-5; 7 nucleotides agree with TRBD1. The CDR3 runs 11 residues. In germline, CDR1 is WNHNN, CDR2 SYGVQD (reference sequence). The CDR3 sequence: CGGGMGQPQHF. In DNA form, the CDR3 reads TGCGGAGGGGGCATGGGTCAGCCCCAGCATTTT.

This clone appeared a single time. The rearrangement links TRBV10-3 to TRBJ2-7, with a possible D match to TRBD1 (6 bases). Germline lookup yields CDR1 ENHRY and CDR2 SYGVKD. V was cut by 1 base and J by 2 bases, with 12 bases left in between. There are 15 residues in the CDR3. In nucleotides, the CDR3 is TGTGCCATCAGTGAGTACCCCGGGACAACCTACGAGCAGTACTTC. Translating it yields CAISEYPGTTYEQYF.

The rearrangement joins TRBV29-1 to TRBJ1-1, with D uncertain. The CDR3 totals 13 residues. Trimming shortened V by 6 bases and J by 3 bases, and 14 bases separated the two germline ends. Germline loops: CDR1 SQVTM, CDR2 ANQGSEA. The CDR3 DNA sequence: TGCAGCGTCCTCCGGTCCCGGGACACTGAAGCTTTCTTT. Encoded protein: CSVLRSRDTEAFF.

V and J are TRBV7-9 and TRBJ2-3; 7 bases match TRBD2. Germline lookup yields CDR1 SEHNR and CDR2 FQNEAQ (reference sequence). V gave up 4 bases and J gave up 2 bases; unmatched junction bases: 6. The CDR3 covers 15 residues. The CDR3 sequence: CASSSRGVPTDTQYF. The DNA for the CDR3 is TGTGCCAGCAGCTCCCGGGGGGTCCCCACAGATACGCAGTATTTT.

The gene calls are TRBV7-9 and TRBJ1-4; maybe TRBD1 (5 bases). The ends were cut back, 2 bases at V and 0 bases at J, with 13 bases in the middle. CDR1 and CDR2 (germline): SEHNR, FQNEAQ (reference sequence). CDR3 length equals 17 residues. As DNA, the CDR3 is TGTGCCAGCAGCTTACCAGGGCTTTCCTCAACTAATGAAAAACTGTTTTTT. Its protein product is CASSLPGLSSTNEKLFF.

This chain connects TRBV3-1 (or the pseudogene TRBV3-2) to TRBJ2-7; 9 bases align to TRBD1. The CDR3 contains 18 residues. CDR1 and CDR2 from the germline V gene are LGHDT and YNNKEL (reference sequence). Unmatched junction bases numbered 21, after V lost 9 bases and J lost 3 bases. DNA of the CDR3: TGTGCCAGGACCCCCGGACAGGGGTCCGGAGGTGGCGTCTACGAGCAGTACTTC. Its translation: CARTPGQGSGGGVYEQYF.

The genes are TRBV6-4 and TRBJ2-3, with D uncertain. Germline V gene lookup returns CDR1 MRHNA and CDR2 SNTAGT. This CDR3 has 16 amino acids. V was clipped by 6 bases and J by 2 bases, with 18 bases between them. For the CDR3, the DNA is TGTGCCAGCAGCGAATTTAGTAGAGGCCCCACAGATACGCAGTATTTT. Residues: CASSEFSRGPTDTQYF.

V and J are TRBV27 and TRBJ2-5; TRBD2 aligns across 12 bases. J was trimmed by 4 bases and V by 6 bases; bases with no gene match: 12. The CDR3 length is 17 residues. Germline assignment: CDR1 MNHEY and CDR2 SMNVEV (reference sequence). Written as DNA, the CDR3 is TGTGCCAGCAGCTTAAAACCAGGACTAGCGGGACGAGAGACCCAGTACTTC. It codes for CASSLKPGLAGRETQYF.

Of note for this clone: One junction end disagrees with the germline gene, perhaps due to a read error. Other DNA sequences in this sample translate to the same CDR3. The chain links TRBV6-2 or TRBV6-3 to TRBJ2-7; 8 bases line up with TRBD1. The CDR3 is made up of 15 amino acids. Germline V gene lookup returns CDR1 MNHEY and CDR2 SVGEGT. CDR3 in amino acids: CASSSPGTGVYEQYF. The CDR3 coding sequence is TGTGCCAGTAGTTCTCCCGGGACAGGAGTTTACGAGCAGTACTTC.

The table lists this clone with a few counts. V gene TRBV7-2 combines with J gene TRBJ1-6, with a tentative D call TRBD1 (5 bases). Germline CDR1 SGHTA, CDR2 FQGNSA. The V end lost 5 bases, the J end lost 10 bases, and 15 bases lay between the germline ends. This CDR3 is built from 14 residues. CDR3 bases: TGTGCCAGCAGCCCCGGGGGAGGGGTGTCACCCCTCCACTTT. Protein product: CASSPGGGVSPLHF.

The CDR3 DNA sequence: TGTGCCAGCAGTCAGACTAGCGGGAGTTACAATGAGCAGTTCTTC. It is translated as CASSQTSGSYNEQFF. The chain uses TRBV6-6 and TRBJ2-1; 12 bases align to TRBD2. CDR3 length: 15 residues. Germline CDR1 and CDR2: MNHNY and SVGAGI (reference sequence). V gave up 5 bases and J gave up 4 bases; unmatched junction bases: 3.

The V gene is TRBV9, the J gene TRBJ2-5, with D possibly matching TRBD2 (5 bases). V lost 0 bases and J 7 bases, leaving 7 bases between the germline ends. The germline CDR1 and CDR2 sequences are SGDLS and YYNGEE. CDR3 size: 12 residues. Here the CDR3 reads CASSVAEGTQYF. In DNA, the CDR3 is TGTGCCAGCAGCGTAGCTGAGGGGACCCAGTACTTC.

V usage is TRBV5-4 and J usage is TRBJ2-3, with TRBD2 matching over 12 bases. Per the germline V gene, CDR1 is SGHNT and CDR2 is YYREEE (reference sequence). Trimming removed 6 bases from V and 0 bases from J; junction bases left unmatched: 8. CDR3 length: 17 residues. CDR3 DNA sequence: TGTGCCAGCAAAGCCACTAGCGGGGGGACGAGCACAGATACGCAGTATTTT. Amino acid sequence: CASKATSGGTSTDTQYF.

In this sample, this clone turned up once. This chain connects TRBV4-2 to TRBJ2-1; no clear D. Germline V lookup: CDR1 LGHNA, CDR2 YNFKEQ. This CDR3 region has 16 residues. V dropped 1 base and J dropped 8 bases, with 18 bases sitting between them. The CDR3 reads CASSQVLTYRPDEQFF. CDR3 nucleotides: TGTGCCAGCAGCCAAGTTTTGACATATCGGCCCGATGAGCAGTTCTTC.

The chain uses TRBV7-2 and TRBJ2-1; D may be TRBD2 (5 bases). Trimming left V 5 bases short and J 4 bases short, with 21 bases between. The CDR3 contains 17 residues. Germline CDR1 SGHTA, CDR2 FQGNSA. The CDR3 DNA reads as TGTGCCAGCAGCCCGAGTGCTGGGAGTTTTGGGTACAATGAGCAGTTCTTC. Encoded protein: CASSPSAGSFGYNEQFF.

CDR3 amino acids: CASSSQGHVGEKLFF. DNA of the CDR3: TGTGCCAGCAGCTCACAGGGACATGTTGGAGAAAAACTGTTTTTT. The chain recombines TRBV7-2 with TRBJ1-4, with a weak D call TRBD1 (6 bases). Germline CDR1 reads SGHTA; CDR2 reads FQGNSA. The V end lost 4 bases, the J end lost 8 bases, and 17 bases lay between the germline ends. This CDR3 has 15 amino acids.

V and J are TRBV3-1 (or the pseudogene TRBV3-2) and TRBJ2-7, with 13 bases identical to TRBD2. V lost 1 base and J lost 7; bases outside the gene matches: 10. Germline V gene lookup returns CDR1 LGHDT and CDR2 YNNKEL (reference sequence). The CDR3 extends over 17 amino acids. CDR3 sequence reads: CASSQGPGTSGMGEQYF. In DNA form, the CDR3 reads TGTGCCAGCAGCCAAGGTCCCGGGACTAGCGGGATGGGTGAGCAGTACTTC.